The 7 T cell receptor beta chains presented below share a single source sample, sequenced in a study of tumor-infiltrating lymphocytes in oesophageal squamous cell carcinoma. Using its own MiXCR run on the PCR reads, TCRdb lists one record per CDR3 protein. The table includes about 12,000 distinct CDR3 sequences, about 50% detected once. Sequenced sample: esophageal tumor tissue. These receptors originate from a female donor with esophageal squamous cell carcinoma.

As to this clonotype: This CDR3 fails to terminate in the conserved phenylalanine or tryptophan, so it likely reflects a read error. The DNA is left out, because the CDR3 cannot be placed on it with certainty; the CDR3 is given as TCRdb lists it. This chain links TRBV6-9 with TRBJ2-5; TRBD1, the D gene given by the table, was not confirmed from the DNA. The V gene's germline CDR1 is MNHGY and CDR2 SVAAGI. The CDR3 sequence runs 15 residues, both termini included. The CDR3 spells CASSYRAHYEQYFGN.

This clonotype showed up just once. This rearrangement joins TRBV7-2 to TRBJ1-2; no clear D gene. V lost 0 bases to trimming and J lost 2 bases, with 7 bases between them. The CDR3 totals 14 residues. Germline values: CDR1 SGHTA, CDR2 FQGNSA. The CDR3 here is CASSLAAGNYGYTF. As DNA, the CDR3 is TGTGCCAGCAGCTTAGCGGCAGGAAACTATGGCTACACCTTC.

Regarding this clonotype: Given the absence of the conserved phenylalanine or tryptophan at the CDR3 end, a read error is likely. It is unclear where the CDR3 begins or ends on the DNA, so no DNA is shown, and the CDR3 is as TCRdb lists it. The chain employs TRBV7-9 and TRBJ2-3; TRBD2, the table's D call, was not compared with the DNA. The CDR3 is 12 residues long, ends included. Germline V gene data show CDR1 as SEHNR and CDR2 as FQNEAQ (reference sequence). CDR3: CASGPRSGYFGP.

This clonotype was seen a few times. This sequence joins TRBV6-2 or TRBV6-3 and TRBJ1-3, with D maybe TRBD1 (5 bases). Between the trimmed V and J ends, which lost 4 bases and 0 bases, there was a span of 10 bases. Looked up from germline, CDR1 is MNHEY and CDR2 is SVGEGT. The CDR3 loop spans 15 amino acids. The CDR3 DNA is TGTGCCAGCAGTTCCCGACAGATCTCTGGAAACACCATATATTTT. It translates to CASSSRQISGNTIYF.

This sequence joins TRBV6-1 and TRBJ2-2; D not certain. The ends were cut back, 0 bases at V and 6 bases at J, with 11 bases in the middle. The CDR3 is 15 amino acids. Germline values: CDR1 MNHNS, CDR2 SASEGT. CDR3 loop: CASSEASGTAGELFF. As DNA, the CDR3 is TGTGCCAGCAGTGAAGCGAGTGGCACCGCCGGGGAGCTGTTTTTT.

The table lists this clonotype with a few counts. The V and J genes are TRBV7-3 and TRBJ2-5; TRBD2 matches 9 bases. The CDR3 runs 15 residues. Germline CDR1 and CDR2: SGHTA and FQGTGA. Trimming cost V 2 bases and J 5 bases; bases outside gene matches: 6. The CDR3, as DNA: TGTGCCAGCAGCTTAGAGCGGGGGGCCGGTGAGACCCAGTACTTC. Translating gives CASSLERGAGETQYF.

This sequence joins TRBV19 and TRBJ1-2; a possible D gene is TRBD1 (6 bases). Germline CDR1 reads LNHDA; CDR2 reads SQIVND (reference sequence). The V end lost 6 bases, the J end lost 8 bases, and 22 bases lay between the germline ends. The CDR3 runs to 15 residues. The CDR3 region has the DNA TGTGCCAGTAGGCTGGGGGGACAATCACGCTACGGCTACACCTTC. Encoded protein: CASRLGGQSRYGYTF.